This TCR beta chain originates from a study of cytomegalovirus exposure and HLA in healthy donors. Whole-study results and caveats: Among the CMV-associated chains, a few were confirmed in vitro as specific for CMV antigens. In an earlier analysis, productive rearrangement rates for most beta V segments clustered near 87% or 30%.

PCR employed 60 Vbeta and 13 Jbeta primers. TCRdb's table, derived via immunoSEQ multiplex PCR, lists solely in-frame clones and lacks some. The sample yields approximately 220,000 clones, just over 75% seen once. As concerns this clone: Its cognate antigen is unknown.

Trimming took 6 bases from V and 5 from J, leaving 11 bases between them. This CDR3 has 12 amino acids. Germline CDR1 and CDR2: SQVTM and ANQGSEA. The chain recombines TRBV29-1 with TRBJ1-5, with TRBD1 as a possible D gene (6 bases). This TCR was sampled from a man aged 18 to 29 in good health and CMV-seronegative. The sample comprised PBMCs. The CDR3 loop reads CSVSGADQPQHF. CDR3 coding DNA: TGCAGCGTATCAGGGGCTGATCAGCCCCAGCATTTT.